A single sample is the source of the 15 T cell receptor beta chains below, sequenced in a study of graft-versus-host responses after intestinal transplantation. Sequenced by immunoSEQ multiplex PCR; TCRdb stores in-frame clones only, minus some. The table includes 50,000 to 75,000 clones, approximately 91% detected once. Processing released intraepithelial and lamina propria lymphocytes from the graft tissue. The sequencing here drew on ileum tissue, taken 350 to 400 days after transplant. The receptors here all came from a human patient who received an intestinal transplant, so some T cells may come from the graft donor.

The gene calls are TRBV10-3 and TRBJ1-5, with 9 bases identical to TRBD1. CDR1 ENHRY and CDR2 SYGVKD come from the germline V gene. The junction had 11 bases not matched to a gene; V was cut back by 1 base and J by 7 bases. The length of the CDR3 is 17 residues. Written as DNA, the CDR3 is TGTGCCATCAGTGAGTTCTGGGGACAGGGCGGATTGCAGCCCCAGCATTTT. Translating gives CAISEFWGQGGLQPQHF.

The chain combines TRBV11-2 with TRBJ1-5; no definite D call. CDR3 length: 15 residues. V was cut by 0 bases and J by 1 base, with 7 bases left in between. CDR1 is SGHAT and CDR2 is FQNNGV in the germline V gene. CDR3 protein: CASSLDAYSNQPQHF. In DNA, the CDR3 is TGTGCCAGCAGCTTAGATGCTTACAGCAATCAGCCCCAGCATTTT. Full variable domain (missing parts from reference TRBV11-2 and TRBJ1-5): EAGVAQSPRYKIIEKRQSVAFWCNPISGHATLYWYQQILGQGPKLLIQFQNNGVVDDSQLPKDRFSAERLKGVDSTLKIQPAKLEDSAVYLCASSLDAYSNQPQHFGDGTRLSIL.

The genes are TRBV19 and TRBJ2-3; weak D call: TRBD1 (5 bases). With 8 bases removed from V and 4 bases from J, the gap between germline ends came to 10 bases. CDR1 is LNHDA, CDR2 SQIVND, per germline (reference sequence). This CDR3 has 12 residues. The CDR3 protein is CASAEGADTQYF. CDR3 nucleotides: TGTGCCAGTGCCGAAGGGGCAGATACGCAGTATTTT.

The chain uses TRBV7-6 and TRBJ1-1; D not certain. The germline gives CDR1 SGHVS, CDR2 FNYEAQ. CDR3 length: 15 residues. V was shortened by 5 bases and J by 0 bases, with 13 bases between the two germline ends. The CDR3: CASSLSSLMNTEAFF. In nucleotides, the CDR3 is TGTGCCAGCAGCCTTAGTTCTTTAATGAACACTGAAGCTTTCTTT.

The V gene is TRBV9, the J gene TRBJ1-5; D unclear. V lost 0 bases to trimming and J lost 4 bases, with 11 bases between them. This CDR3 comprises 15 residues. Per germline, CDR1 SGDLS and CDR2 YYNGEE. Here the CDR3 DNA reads TGTGCCAGCAGCGTAGGGGTAAGGGATAATCAGCCCCAGCATTTT. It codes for CASSVGVRDNQPQHF. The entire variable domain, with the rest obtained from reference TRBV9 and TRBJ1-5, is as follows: DSGVTQTPKHLITATGQRVTLRCSPRSGDLSVYWYQQSLDQGLQFLIQYYNGEERAKGNILERFSAQQFPDLHSELNLSSLELGDSALYFCASSVGVRDNQPQHFGDGTRLSIL.

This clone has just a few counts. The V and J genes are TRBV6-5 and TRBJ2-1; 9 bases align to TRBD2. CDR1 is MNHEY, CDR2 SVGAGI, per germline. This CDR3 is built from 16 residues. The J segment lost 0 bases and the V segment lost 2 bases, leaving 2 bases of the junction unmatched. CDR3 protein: CASSYLSGSSYNEQFF. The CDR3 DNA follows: TGTGCCAGCAGTTACCTTAGCGGGAGCTCCTACAATGAGCAGTTCTTC.

CDR3 DNA: TGTGCCAGCAGTTTATGGCTACGTGAGCAGTTCTTC. This encodes CASSLWLREQFF. The genes are TRBV28 and TRBJ2-1; the D is unclear. Trimming took off 0 bases at V and 9 bases at J, with 6 bases between the two ends. This CDR3 comprises 12 residues. Germline CDR1 and CDR2: MDHEN and SYDVKM.

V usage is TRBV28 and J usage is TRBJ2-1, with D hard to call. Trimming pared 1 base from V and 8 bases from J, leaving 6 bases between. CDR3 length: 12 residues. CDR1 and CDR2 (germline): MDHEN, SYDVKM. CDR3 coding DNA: TGTGCCAGCAGTTTATTCATATATGAGCAGTTCTTC. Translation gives CASSLFIYEQFF.

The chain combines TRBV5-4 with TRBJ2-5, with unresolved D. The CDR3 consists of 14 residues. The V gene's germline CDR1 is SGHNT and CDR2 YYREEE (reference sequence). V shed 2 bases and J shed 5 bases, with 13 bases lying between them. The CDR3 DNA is TGTGCCAGCAGCTTCCTCGGGTTCGTGGAGACCCAGTACTTC. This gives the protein CASSFLGFVETQYF.

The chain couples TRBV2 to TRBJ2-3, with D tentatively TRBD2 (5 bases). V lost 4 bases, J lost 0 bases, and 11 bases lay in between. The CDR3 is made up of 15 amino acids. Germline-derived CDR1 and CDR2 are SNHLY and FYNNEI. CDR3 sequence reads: CASSAEGTSTDTQYF. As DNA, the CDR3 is TGTGCCAGCAGTGCAGAGGGAACTAGCACAGATACGCAGTATTTT.

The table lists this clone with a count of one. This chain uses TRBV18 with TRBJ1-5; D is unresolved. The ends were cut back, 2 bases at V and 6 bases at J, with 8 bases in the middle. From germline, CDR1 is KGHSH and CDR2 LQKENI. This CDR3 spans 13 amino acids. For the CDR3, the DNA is TGTGCCAGCTCACCAGAGAACCTTCAGCCCCAGCATTTT. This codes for CASSPENLQPQHF.

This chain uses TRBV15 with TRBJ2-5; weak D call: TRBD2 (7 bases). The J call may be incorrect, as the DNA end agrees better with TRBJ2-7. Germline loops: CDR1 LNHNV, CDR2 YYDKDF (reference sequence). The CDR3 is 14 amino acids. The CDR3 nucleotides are TGTGCCACCAGCAGAACTAGGGGGGGGTACGAGCAGTACTTC. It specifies CATSRTRGGYEQYF.

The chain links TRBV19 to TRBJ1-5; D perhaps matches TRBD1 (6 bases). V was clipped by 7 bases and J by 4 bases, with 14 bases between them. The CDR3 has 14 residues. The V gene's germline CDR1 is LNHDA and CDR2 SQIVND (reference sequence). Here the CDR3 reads CASNLGHFNQPQHF. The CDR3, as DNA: TGTGCCAGTAACCTGGGACACTTTAATCAGCCCCAGCATTTT.

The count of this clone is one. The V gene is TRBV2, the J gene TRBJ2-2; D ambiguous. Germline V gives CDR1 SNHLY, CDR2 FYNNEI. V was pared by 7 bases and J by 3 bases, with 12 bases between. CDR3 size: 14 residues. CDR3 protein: CASKPGPYTGELFF. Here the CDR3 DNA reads TGTGCCAGCAAGCCAGGACCTTACACCGGGGAGCTGTTTTTT.

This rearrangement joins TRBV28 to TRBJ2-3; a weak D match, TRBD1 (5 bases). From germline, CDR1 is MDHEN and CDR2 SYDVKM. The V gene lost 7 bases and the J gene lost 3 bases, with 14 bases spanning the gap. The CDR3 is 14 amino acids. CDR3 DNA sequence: TGTGCCAGCAATAGGCAGGGATGGACAGATACGCAGTATTTT. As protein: CASNRQGWTDTQYF.